This record covers a single T cell receptor (beta chain). Its specificity is not known. The CDR3 has 13 amino acids. Between the trimmed V and J ends, which lost 0 bases and 5 bases, there was a span of 5 bases. Germline V gene lookup returns CDR1 SGHNT and CDR2 YYREEE (reference sequence). Some clones are missing from TCRdb's copy, which holds only in-frame ones; the method was immunoSEQ multiplex PCR. Among about 190,000 clones listed, around 93% were seen once. This sample stems from a study of T cell responses to AZD1222 COVID-19 vaccine. Study results and caveats: It should be noted that donors were predominantly white British and more often female, and clonal diversity was possibly underestimated. Close to half of all spike-specific TCRs reportedly target regions of the variants that are unmutated.

This TCR was sampled from an adult in good health. The sequencing used peripheral blood, collected on day 0 of AZD1222 vaccination. The chain recombines TRBV5-4 with TRBJ2-2; D is undetermined. The DNA for the CDR3 is TGTGCCAGCAGCTTGGTCCAGACCGGGGAGCTGTTTTTT. Protein sequence: CASSLVQTGELFF. The full variable domain, its missing parts supplied by reference TRBV5-4 and TRBJ2-2, is ETGVTQSPTHLIKTRGQQVTLRCSSQSGHNTVSWYQQALGQGPQFIFQYYREEENGRGNFPPRFSGLQFPNYSSELNVNALELDDSALYLCASSLVQTGELFFGEGSRLTVL.